One sample yielded the 17 T cell receptor beta chains listed below, sequenced in a study of T cell repertoires in cytomegalovirus infection. TCRdb called the reads again in MiXCR, with one record for every CDR3 protein. The profile shows under 850,000 distinct CDR3 sequences, about a third of them singletons. The sample was PBMCs. These receptors all stem from a human donor in good health (CMV status not recorded). Some clones in this sample may be carry-over from other donors' samples.

In regard to this clonotype: One end of the junction varies from germline; a read error may be responsible. For the CDR3, the DNA is TGTGCCAGCAGTTTAGGCGGGAGAAACGAGCATTACTTC. As protein: CASSLGGRNEHYF. The chain employs TRBV28 and TRBJ2-7; 7 positions agree with TRBD2. The CDR3 has 13 amino acids. Germline V gives CDR1 MDHEN, CDR2 SYDVKM.

The chain employs TRBV24-1 and TRBJ2-5; D unclear. V gave up 5 bases and J gave up 3 bases, with 9 bases separating them. CDR1 and CDR2 from the germline V gene are KGHDR and SFDVKD. This CDR3 contains 13 residues. CDR3: CATSGLREETQYF. DNA for the CDR3: TGTGCCACCAGTGGACTCCGGGAAGAGACCCAGTACTTC.

The table lists this clonotype with a few counts. CDR3 coding DNA: TGTGCCAGCAGATTCCAGGGGGAGGGTCAGCCCCAGCATTTT. Protein product: CASRFQGEGQPQHF. V and J are TRBV12-3 or TRBV12-4 and TRBJ1-5, with 7 bases aligning to TRBD1. Trimming removed 6 bases from V and 6 bases from J; junction bases left unmatched: 8. The CDR3 length is 14 residues.

In this sample, this clonotype turned up a few times. The chain uses TRBV10-3 and TRBJ2-1; 8 nucleotides align to TRBD2. The germline V gene has CDR1 ENHRY and CDR2 SYGVKD. After removal of 5 bases from V and 7 bases from J, the junction contained 4 bases not matched to a gene. The CDR3 has 13 amino acids. The CDR3 is CAISSGSKNEQFF. Written as DNA, the CDR3 is TGTGCCATCAGTAGCGGGAGTAAAAATGAGCAGTTCTTC.

The chain has TRBV28 and TRBJ1-5; 7 nucleotides align to TRBD1. The V segment lost 5 bases and the J segment 2 bases; nucleotides outside the gene matches: 9. The CDR3 runs 16 residues. Germline values: CDR1 MDHEN, CDR2 SYDVKM. The CDR3 DNA is TGTGCCAGCAGTGTACTTGGACAGGAAGGCAATCAGCCCCAGCATTTT. Amino acids: CASSVLGQEGNQPQHF.

About this clonotype itself: This CDR3 is missing its conserved last phenylalanine or tryptophan, likely due to a read error. The chain carries TRBV7-4 and TRBJ2-7; D may correspond to TRBD1 or TRBD2 (5 bases each). Germline loops: CDR1 SGHVT, CDR2 SQSDAQ. The V and J ends lost 5 bases and 3 bases respectively, with 23 bases between them. The CDR3 extends over 17 amino acids. For the CDR3, the DNA is TGTGCCAGCAGCCCCCTGCCGGGAAATGGGGCTCTCTACGAGCAGTACTTA. Translating gives CASSPLPGNGALYEQYL.

This clonotype occurred a few times. The chain is built from TRBV27 and TRBJ1-5, with D hard to call. V shed 0 bases and J shed 6 bases, with 9 bases lying between them. CDR3 length equals 14 residues. Germline V gene sequence: CDR1 MNHEY, CDR2 SMNVEV (reference sequence). Here the CDR3 reads CASSLSTPSQPQHF. The CDR3 region has the DNA TGTGCCAGCAGTTTATCGACCCCAAGTCAGCCCCAGCATTTT.

The V gene is TRBV7-4, the J gene TRBJ2-7, with 10 bases fitting TRBD2. The junction had 12 bases not matched to a gene; V was cut back by 3 bases and J by 7 bases. Germline V CDR1 and CDR2: SGHVT, SQSDAQ. The length of the CDR3 is 16 residues. The chain's CDR3 is CASSFSSGTSDREQYF. DNA of the CDR3: TGTGCCAGCAGCTTCTCCTCCGGGACTAGCGACCGGGAGCAGTACTTC.

The chain recombines TRBV6-2 or TRBV6-3 with TRBJ1-5, with D maybe TRBD1 (5 bases). This CDR3 has 14 residues. Trimming removed 8 bases at V and 2 bases at J, with 13 bases between. Germline V gene lookup returns CDR1 MNHEY and CDR2 SVGEGT. The chain's CDR3 is CASAPGYGNQPQHF. DNA of the CDR3: TGTGCCAGCGCCCCAGGGTATGGCAATCAGCCCCAGCATTTT.

This clonotype occurred a few times. This chain links TRBV12-3 or TRBV12-4 with TRBJ1-1; no definite D call. The CDR3 is made up of 11 amino acids. V gave up 5 bases and J gave up 8 bases, with 9 bases separating them. CDR3 amino acids: CASSPMTEAFF. The CDR3 DNA follows: TGTGCCAGCAGTCCAATGACAGAAGCTTTCTTT.

As regards this clonotype: Compared with germline, one end of the junction differs, possibly owing to a read error. The genes are TRBV5-4 and TRBJ2-2; TRBD1 matches 8 bases. CDR3 length: 16 amino acids. Germline lookup yields CDR1 SGHNT and CDR2 YYREEE (reference sequence). The DNA of the CDR3 is TGTGCCAGCAGCTACGGACAGGGTTCGAACCCCGGGGAGCTGTTTTTT. This codes for CASSYGQGSNPGELFF.

This clonotype was counted between two and nine times. The DNA of the CDR3 is TGTGCCAGCAGCCTTGGACAGTCAACAGCGGACTATGGCTACACCTTC. It translates to CASSLGQSTADYGYTF. V gene TRBV7-3 combines with J gene TRBJ1-2, with D perhaps TRBD1 (6 bases). CDR1 SGHTA and CDR2 FQGTGA come from the germline V gene. The length of the CDR3 is 16 residues. The ends were cut back, 5 bases at V and 3 bases at J, with 19 bases in the middle.

This chain uses TRBV19 with TRBJ2-3; D ambiguous. The V end lost 5 bases, the J end lost 2 bases, and 11 bases lay between the germline ends. CDR1 and CDR2 from the germline V gene are LNHDA and SQIVND (reference sequence). The CDR3 extends over 14 amino acids. The CDR3 DNA is TGTGCCAGTAGTCCCAGAAAGTTCACAGATACGCAGTATTTT. It is translated as CASSPRKFTDTQYF.

V gene TRBV6-1 combines with J gene TRBJ1-6; no reliable D call. Between the trimmed V and J ends, which lost 1 base and 9 bases, there was a span of 7 bases. Germline-derived CDR1 and CDR2 are MNHNS and SASEGT. This CDR3 has 13 amino acids. CDR3 coding DNA: TGTGCCAGCAGTGAAGGGTTACGTTCACCCCTCCACTTT. Its protein is CASSEGLRSPLHF.

The V gene is TRBV11-2, the J gene TRBJ2-7; D call uncertain. The CDR3 consists of 14 residues. CDR1 is SGHAT, CDR2 FQNNGV, per germline. Deletions cut 5 bases from V and 5 bases from J, with 16 bases between. Here the CDR3 reads CASSPWATDDEQYF. The CDR3 DNA reads TGTGCCAGCAGCCCTTGGGCGACTGACGACGAGCAGTACTTC. Combining the CDR3 with reference TRBV11-2 and TRBJ2-7 gives the whole variable domain EAGVAQSPRYKIIEKRQSVAFWCNPISGHATLYWYQQILGQGPKLLIQFQNNGVVDDSQLPKDRFSAERLKGVDSTLKIQPAKLEDSAVYLCASSPWATDDEQYFGPGTRLTVT.

This clonotype turned up a few times. The chain carries TRBV12-5 and TRBJ2-7, with D possibly being TRBD2 (6 bases). V lost 1 base and J lost 5, with 15 bases in between. The CDR3 loop spans 15 amino acids. Germline CDR1 LGHNT, CDR2 FRNRAP. CDR3 sequence: CASGLGVGDWNEQYF. CDR3 sequence (DNA): TGTGCTAGTGGTTTGGGGGTAGGGGACTGGAACGAGCAGTACTTC.

This clonotype appeared a few times. The chain uses TRBV11-2 and TRBJ2-5, with 11 positions matching TRBD1. The CDR3 totals 16 residues. Trimming cost V 4 bases and J 6 bases; bases outside gene matches: 10. CDR1 is SGHAT, CDR2 FQNNGV, per germline. This CDR3 is CASSSLVDRGQKTQYF. The CDR3 region has the DNA TGTGCCAGCAGCTCCCTCGTGGACAGGGGGCAAAAGACCCAGTACTTC.